Listed here are 7 T cell receptor beta chains from one sample, sequenced in a study of neurological immune-mediated disorders. TCRdb redid the calling of the 5' RACE reads with MiXCR, one entry per CDR3 protein. The sample lists about 60,000 distinct CDR3 sequences; less than 10% were seen once. The time point: longitudinal time-point 2. The sequenced sample was PBMCs. The receptor source for this set is a man between 25 and 39 years old in good health.

This clonotype showed up many times. The V gene is TRBV5-1, the J gene TRBJ1-1; D gene uncertain. Germline lookup yields CDR1 SGHRS and CDR2 YFSETQ. V lost 7 bases and J 0 bases, leaving 16 bases between the germline ends. This CDR3 has 15 residues. The CDR3: CASHPGSPLNTEAFF. The CDR3, as DNA: TGCGCCAGCCACCCGGGATCTCCTTTGAACACTGAAGCTTTCTTT.

This clonotype showed up many times. V usage is TRBV27 and J usage is TRBJ2-7, with 7 bases fitting TRBD2. Trimming cost V 4 bases and J 4 bases; bases outside gene matches: 10. CDR3 size: 15 residues. CDR1 and CDR2 (germline): MNHEY, SMNVEV (reference sequence). Here the CDR3 DNA reads TGTGCCAGCAGTTCTCTCTTGCGCGGGAGATACGAGCAGTACTTC. Encoded protein: CASSSLLRGRYEQYF.

Ten or more counts support this clonotype. The chain is built from TRBV27 and TRBJ2-3, with 9 positions matching TRBD1. Trimming cost V 6 bases and J 12 bases; bases outside gene matches: 7. Germline CDR1 reads MNHEY; CDR2 reads SMNVEV (reference sequence). The CDR3 covers 12 residues. CDR3 in DNA: TGTGCCAGCAGCGTACGGACAGGGGCACAGTATTTT. This encodes CASSVRTGAQYF.

The rearrangement links TRBV3-1 to TRBJ2-7, with 9 bases that match TRBD2. Germline V gives CDR1 LGHDT, CDR2 YNNKEL (reference sequence). Trimming took 0 bases from V and 2 from J; bases not matched to a gene: 5. The CDR3 is 16 amino acids. The CDR3 sequence: CASSQDVLAGTYEQYF. The CDR3 DNA sequence: TGTGCCAGCAGCCAAGATGTTCTAGCGGGAACCTACGAGCAGTACTTC.

This clonotype came up many times. The rearrangement joins TRBV6-5 to TRBJ2-1, with D unclear. The CDR3 is 14 amino acids. Germline CDR1 is MNHEY and CDR2 is SVGAGI. Trimming pared 8 bases from V and 0 bases from J, leaving 11 bases between. CDR3 sequence reads: CASSPTGSYNEQFF. The CDR3, as DNA: TGTGCCAGCTCCCCCACCGGCTCCTACAATGAGCAGTTCTTC.

This clonotype has a count of ten or more. The rearrangement uses TRBV9 and TRBJ2-7; the D is unclear. V lost 2 bases and J lost 3, with 12 bases in between. Germline CDR1 SGDLS, CDR2 YYNGEE. CDR3 length: 14 amino acids. The CDR3 loop is CASSVSGLGYEQYF. For the CDR3, the DNA is TGTGCCAGCAGCGTTAGTGGGTTGGGCTACGAGCAGTACTTC.

This clonotype was counted at least ten times. The chain recombines TRBV12-3 or TRBV12-4 with TRBJ2-2; D is possibly TRBD1 (5 bases). Trimming left V 6 bases short and J 4 bases short, with 15 bases between. The CDR3 is made up of 15 amino acids. CDR3 nucleotide sequence: TGTGCCAGCAGACCACAGGTGTCCGGCACCGGGGAGCTGTTTTTT. This encodes CASRPQVSGTGELFF.